These 31 T cell receptor beta chains were sequenced from one sample in a study of blood T cell repertoires in COVID-19. Profiling relied on immunoSEQ multiplex PCR, and the TCRdb table lists in-frame clones only, not all of them. The sample has about 220,000 clones; approximately 90% are singletons. Sequenced: PBMCs or T cells enriched from blood (not recorded which). These receptors were taken from a woman in her thirties with acute COVID-19.

This chain joins TRBV6-5 and TRBJ1-6; TRBD1 agrees at 7 bases. Trimming cost V 6 bases and J 5 bases; bases outside gene matches: 7. Per the germline V gene, CDR1 is MNHEY and CDR2 is SVGAGI. This CDR3 is built from 15 residues. For the CDR3, the DNA is TGTGCCAGCAGGCCCCGAGACAGGGATAATTCACCCCTCCACTTT. Translation gives CASRPRDRDNSPLHF.

The chain links TRBV5-1 to TRBJ1-1; 9 bases are a match to TRBD1. The CDR3 covers 15 residues. The V and J ends lost 5 bases and 2 bases, in that order; junction bases with no gene match: 7. CDR1 and CDR2 from the germline V gene are SGHRS and YFSETQ. CDR3 protein: CASSRGTGLNTEAFF. CDR3 nucleotides: TGCGCCAGCAGTCGTGGGACAGGGCTAAACACTGAAGCTTTCTTT. The full variable domain, its missing parts supplied by reference TRBV5-1 and TRBJ1-1, is KAGVTQTPRYLIKTRGQQVTLSCSPISGHRSVSWYQQTPGQGLQFLFEYFSETQRNKGNFPGRFSGRQFSNSRSEMNVSTLELGDSALYLCASSRGTGLNTEAFFGQGTRLTVV.

J is TRBJ1-1 and V is TRBV9, with a possible D match to TRBD1 (5 bases). Trimming left V 4 bases short and J 7 bases short, with 23 bases between. The CDR3 consists of 16 residues. CDR1 and CDR2 (germline): SGDLS, YYNGEE. The CDR3 protein is CASSPSPVAGQGEAFF. Written as DNA, the CDR3 is TGTGCCAGCAGCCCCTCACCGGTCGCAGGGCAGGGTGAAGCTTTCTTT.

V gene TRBV5-1 combines with J gene TRBJ2-5; D is possibly TRBD1 (8 bases). With 2 bases removed from V and 4 bases from J, the gap between germline ends came to 18 bases. Germline lookup yields CDR1 SGHRS and CDR2 YFSETQ. This CDR3 is built from 16 residues. The CDR3 nucleotides are TGCGCCAGCAGCTTAGCGGGACAGGTGGAGCGAGAGACCCAGTACTTC. Translating gives CASSLAGQVERETQYF.

This chain connects TRBV7-9 to TRBJ1-1; unclear D gene. Between the trimmed V and J ends, which lost 4 bases and 3 bases, there was a span of 9 bases. There are 13 residues in the CDR3. CDR1 and CDR2 from the germline V gene are SEHNR and FQNEAQ (reference sequence). CDR3 amino acids: CASSSHRDTEAFF. The CDR3 nucleotides read TGTGCCAGCAGCTCCCACCGAGACACTGAAGCTTTCTTT. Full variable domain (remainder filled in from reference TRBV7-9 and TRBJ1-1): DTGVSQNPRHKITKRGQNVTFRCDPISEHNRLYWYRQTLGQGPEFLTYFQNEAQLEKSRLLSDRFSAERPKGSFSTLEIQRTEQGDSAMYLCASSSHRDTEAFFGQGTRLTVV.

This clone came up a few times. The chain carries TRBV7-2 and TRBJ1-3; D gene ambiguous. V lost 3 bases and J 6 bases, leaving 6 bases between the germline ends. The CDR3 has 12 amino acids. CDR1 SGHTA and CDR2 FQGNSA come from the germline V gene. The CDR3 sequence: CASSFLENTIYF. The CDR3 DNA reads as TGTGCCAGCAGCTTTTTAGAAAACACCATATATTTT. The entire variable domain, with the rest obtained from reference TRBV7-2 and TRBJ1-3, is as follows: GAGVSQSPSNKVTEKGKDVELRCDPISGHTALYWYRQSLGQGLEFLIYFQGNSAPDKSGLPSDRFSAERTGGSVSTLTIQRTQQEDSAVYLCASSFLENTIYFGEGSWLTVV.

The rearrangement uses TRBV6-5 and TRBJ1-1, with a tentative D call TRBD1 (6 bases). Germline assignment: CDR1 MNHEY and CDR2 SVGAGI. The CDR3 runs 13 residues. V dropped 7 bases and J dropped 5 bases, with 14 bases sitting between them. For the CDR3, the DNA is TGTGCCAGCACCAGGGGCGGTGGGACTGAAGCTTTCTTT. Translation: CASTRGGGTEAFF.

The genes are TRBV11-2 and TRBJ1-1, with D possibly TRBD1 on 6 matching bases. The CDR3 length is 17 residues. Germline CDR1 is SGHAT and CDR2 is FQNNGV. Trimming took off 1 base at V and 4 bases at J, with 19 bases between the two ends. For the CDR3, the DNA is TGTGCCAGCAGCTTAGGGGCGACGGACAGACACTCCACTGAAGCTTTCTTT. It is translated as CASSLGATDRHSTEAFF.

The chain carries TRBV12-5 and TRBJ1-2; 9 bases fit TRBD1. CDR1 and CDR2 from the germline V gene are LGHNT and FRNRAP. V gave up 6 bases and J gave up 5 bases; unmatched junction bases: 10. The CDR3 is 15 residues long. In DNA, the CDR3 is TGTGCTAGTGGACCCCCCACAGGGGGCGGGTATGGCTACACCTTC. Its protein is CASGPPTGGGYGYTF.

This chain uses TRBV13 with TRBJ2-3, with 7 bases matching TRBD1. Germline V lookup: CDR1 PRHDT, CDR2 FYEKMQ (reference sequence). V trimming: 5 bases; J trimming: 3 bases; junction bases outside the gene matches: 8. This CDR3 comprises 15 residues. CDR3 bases: TGTGCCAGCAGCCCAACAGGGGATGGGACAGATACGCAGTATTTT. Residues: CASSPTGDGTDTQYF.

This chain joins TRBV7-2 and TRBJ1-2, with 8 bases fitting TRBD1. This CDR3 has 14 amino acids. V dropped 1 base and J dropped 7; count of bases not matched to a gene: 5. CDR1 is SGHTA, CDR2 FQGNSA, per germline. The CDR3 is CASSLETQGVGYTF. The CDR3 DNA sequence: TGTGCCAGCAGCTTAGAAACACAGGGGGTTGGCTACACCTTC.

V and J are TRBV7-2 and TRBJ2-7; 10 bases match TRBD2. The germline CDR1 and CDR2 sequences are SGHTA and FQGNSA. The trim removed 1 base at V and 7 bases at J, leaving 7 bases unmatched. The CDR3 has 15 residues. CDR3 nucleotides: TGTGCCAGCAGCTTAGTAGGAGCGGGGGGGAGGGAGCAGTACTTC. Translated: CASSLVGAGGREQYF.

The chain joins TRBV5-4 to TRBJ2-3, with 8 positions matching TRBD1. CDR3 size: 16 residues. CDR1 is SGHNT and CDR2 is YYREEE in the germline V gene (reference sequence). V lost 5 bases, J lost 1 base, and 9 bases stayed unmatched. CDR3 sequence reads: CASSPGGQRGTDTQYF. The CDR3 DNA is TGTGCCAGCAGTCCAGGGGGCCAGCGGGGCACAGATACGCAGTATTTT.

In its sample, this clone was seen once. The chain links TRBV5-5 to TRBJ1-2; perhaps TRBD1 as D (5 bases). CDR3 size: 13 residues. Trimming removed 5 bases at V and 4 bases at J, with 12 bases between. Germline V lookup: CDR1 SGHKS, CDR2 YYEKEE (reference sequence). The CDR3 reads CASSQDTFYGYTF. The CDR3 coding sequence is TGTGCCAGCAGTCAGGACACCTTCTATGGCTACACCTTC.

V usage is TRBV19 and J usage is TRBJ1-1; D ambiguous. Per the germline V gene, CDR1 is LNHDA and CDR2 is SQIVND (reference sequence). The CDR3 spans 15 residues. V was trimmed by 5 bases and J by 4 bases, leaving 17 bases between them. Here the CDR3 DNA reads TGTGCCAGTAGTTCCCGGAAATTGACTCTCACTGAAGCTTTCTTT. Translating gives CASSSRKLTLTEAFF.

The rearrangement uses TRBV5-4 and TRBJ2-1; D possibly corresponds to TRBD2 (5 bases). The CDR3 consists of 15 residues. V lost 0 bases to trimming and J lost 9 bases, with 16 bases between them. Germline V gene lookup returns CDR1 SGHNT and CDR2 YYREEE (reference sequence). Written as DNA, the CDR3 is TGTGCCAGCAGCTTGGAGCGAGCCGGGGTGGGTGAGCAGTTCTTC. It specifies CASSLERAGVGEQFF.

The gene calls are TRBV7-2 and TRBJ1-1; no clear D gene. CDR1 and CDR2 (germline): SGHTA, FQGNSA. The CDR3 sequence is 12 residues long. The ends were cut back, 5 bases at V and 8 bases at J, with 12 bases in the middle. The CDR3 coding sequence is TGTGCCAGCAGCACAACCGGGAGAGAAGCTTTCTTT. It yields the protein CASSTTGREAFF. The variable domain in full, completed from reference TRBV7-2 and TRBJ1-1, reads GAGVSQSPSNKVTEKGKDVELRCDPISGHTALYWYRQSLGQGLEFLIYFQGNSAPDKSGLPSDRFSAERTGGSVSTLTIQRTQQEDSAVYLCASSTTGREAFFGQGTRLTVV.

V gene TRBV7-9 combines with J gene TRBJ2-3; possibly TRBD1 for D (5 bases). The V gene's germline CDR1 is SEHNR and CDR2 FQNEAQ (reference sequence). Trimming cost V 7 bases and J 6 bases, with 20 bases left between them. The CDR3 is made up of 15 amino acids. In DNA, the CDR3 is TGTGCCAGCATCGTGGCAGGGCCGACGTCCGATACGCAGTATTTT. It is translated as CASIVAGPTSDTQYF.

This clone was recorded only once. A read error may account for a junction end that differs from germline. The gene calls are TRBV19 and TRBJ2-1, with 10 bases matching TRBD2. The V gene's germline CDR1 is LNHDA and CDR2 SQIVND (reference sequence). The CDR3 has 16 amino acids. As DNA, the CDR3 is TGTGCCTGTAGTATCCTCCTAGCGGGGGCCTACAATGAGCAGTTCTTC. As protein: CACSILLAGAYNEQFF. Combining the CDR3 with reference TRBV19 and TRBJ2-1 gives the whole variable domain DGGITQSPKYLFRKEGQNVTLSCEQNLNHDAMYWYRQDPGQGLRLIYYSQIVNDFQKGDIAEGYSVSREKKESFPLTVTSAQKNPTAFYLCACSILLAGAYNEQFFGPGTRLTVL.

This sequence joins TRBV6-4 and TRBJ1-5, with D maybe TRBD1 (6 bases). This CDR3 is 13 amino acids long. Germline V gene lookup returns CDR1 MRHNA and CDR2 SNTAGT. The germline V and J ends were trimmed by 4 bases and 5 bases, with 9 bases remaining between them. The CDR3 DNA sequence: TGTGCCAGCAGTGGGGACACCTATCAGCCCCAGCATTTT. The encoded protein is CASSGDTYQPQHF.

V usage is TRBV12-3 or TRBV12-4 and J usage is TRBJ1-2; TRBD1 matches 7 bases. After removal of 6 bases from V and 4 bases from J, the junction contained 5 bases not matched to a gene. The CDR3 covers 13 residues. The CDR3 here is CASSPTGIYGYTF. The CDR3 nucleotides read TGTGCCAGCAGCCCGACAGGGATCTATGGCTACACCTTC.

The chain couples TRBV19 to TRBJ1-3, with D maybe TRBD1 (6 bases). Trimming removed 7 bases from V and 7 bases from J, with 17 bases in between. Germline assignment: CDR1 LNHDA and CDR2 SQIVND (reference sequence). The CDR3 totals 14 residues. Written as DNA, the CDR3 is TGTGCCAGTACCCAAGGGGGGGGTCGGAACACCATATATTTT. This translates into CASTQGGGRNTIYF.

The V gene is TRBV10-3, the J gene TRBJ2-7; possible D gene TRBD1, 6 bases. The germline CDR1 and CDR2 sequences are ENHRY and SYGVKD. The CDR3 runs 13 residues. V lost 4 bases to trimming and J lost 5 bases, with 12 bases between them. The CDR3 here is CAISGSSGDEQYF. Here the CDR3 DNA reads TGTGCCATCAGTGGGTCCTCAGGGGACGAGCAGTACTTC.

This clone appeared a few times. The chain is built from TRBV6-5 and TRBJ1-5, with D maybe TRBD1 (5 bases). Per the germline V gene, CDR1 is MNHEY and CDR2 is SVGAGI. This CDR3 has 15 residues. Trimming took off 6 bases at V and 0 bases at J, with 12 bases between the two ends. CDR3: CASRRDFNSNQPQHF. The CDR3 nucleotides read TGTGCCAGCAGGAGGGACTTTAATAGCAATCAGCCCCAGCATTTT.

The chain couples TRBV27 to TRBJ2-7; TRBD1 matches at 10 bases. The CDR3 contains 16 residues. V was clipped by 6 bases and J by 3 bases; unmatched bases: 11. In germline, CDR1 is MNHEY, CDR2 SMNVEV (reference sequence). CDR3 sequence (DNA): TGTGCCAGCAGGCGACCCTGGACAGGGGGACACTACGAGCAGTACTTC. It translates to CASRRPWTGGHYEQYF.

V and J are TRBV19 and TRBJ1-2; TRBD1 agrees at 9 bases. The CDR3 has 13 residues. Trimming at V came to 1 base and at J to 6 bases, leaving 0 bases not matched to a gene. Germline CDR1 is LNHDA and CDR2 is SQIVND (reference sequence). The CDR3 region has the DNA TGTGCCAGTAGTATAGGACAGGGGGATGGCTACACCTTC. It yields the protein CASSIGQGDGYTF.

The chain couples TRBV5-1 to TRBJ1-2, with 7 nucleotides matching TRBD1. Trimming at V came to 0 bases and at J to 4 bases, leaving 6 bases not matched to a gene. This CDR3 is built from 15 residues. The germline CDR1 and CDR2 sequences are SGHRS and YFSETQ. CDR3: CASSLGRGDFYGYTF. CDR3 sequence (DNA): TGCGCCAGCAGCTTGGGCAGGGGGGACTTCTATGGCTACACCTTC. Supplemented by reference TRBV5-1 and TRBJ1-2, the full variable domain reads KAGVTQTPRYLIKTRGQQVTLSCSPISGHRSVSWYQQTPGQGLQFLFEYFSETQRNKGNFPGRFSGRQFSNSRSEMNVSTLELGDSALYLCASSLGRGDFYGYTFGSGTRLTVV.

The genes are TRBV6-2 or TRBV6-3 and TRBJ2-3, with TRBD2 matching over 7 bases. Germline V lookup: CDR1 MNHEY, CDR2 SVGEGT. The CDR3 covers 14 residues. J gave up 3 bases and V 6 bases, and 6 bases lay outside the gene matches. DNA of the CDR3: TGTGCCAGCAGCCTAGCGGCGGGGACAGATACGCAGTATTTT. Translating it yields CASSLAAGTDTQYF.

This clone was seen only once. The genes are TRBV6-5 and TRBJ1-1; 11 bases are a match to TRBD1. This CDR3 has 14 residues. V was clipped by 5 bases and J by 7 bases; unmatched bases: 6. Germline assignment: CDR1 MNHEY and CDR2 SVGAGI. The CDR3: CASSPGTGGIEAFF. The CDR3 nucleotides are TGTGCCAGCAGTCCCGGGACAGGGGGAATTGAAGCTTTCTTT.

The chain uses TRBV6-5 and TRBJ1-5; perhaps TRBD1 as D (5 bases). Trimming removed 6 bases from V and 6 bases from J, with 12 bases in between. CDR3 length equals 13 residues. Germline values: CDR1 MNHEY, CDR2 SVGAGI. The CDR3 bases are TGTGCCAGCAGAGGTGACAGAGCTCAGCCCCAGCATTTT. It encodes CASRGDRAQPQHF.

The chain combines TRBV6-5 with TRBJ2-2, with TRBD2 matching over 9 bases. Per germline, CDR1 MNHEY and CDR2 SVGAGI. This CDR3 region has 15 residues. The V gene end was trimmed by 7 bases and the J gene end by 1 base; junction bases not matched to a gene: 4. CDR3 loop: CASMELAGNTGELFF. In DNA form, the CDR3 reads TGTGCCAGCATGGAACTAGCGGGGAACACCGGGGAGCTGTTTTTT.